A selection of T cell receptor beta chains follows, all from one sample in a study of blood T cells in healthy people across ages. TCRdb independently ran MiXCR on the 5' RACE reads; one entry per CDR3 protein. Among fewer than 2 million distinct CDR3 sequences listed, 30% to 40% were seen once. The sequencing input was blood. These receptors were obtained from a human donor in good health. Each CDR3 is given with its conserved first and last residue. Fields, in order: D gene, J gene, clone size, V gene, CDR3 length, CDR3 DNA, CDR3 protein. The D gene is left open where the match is weak. Some rows have no size entry. The others give once, few or many, or a class for an expanded clone.

TRBD1	TRBJ2-6	few	TRBV20-1	16	TGCAGTGCTACCGACAGGGGTGGGTCTGGGGCCAACGTCCTGACTTTC	CSATDRGGSGANVLTF
NA	TRBJ1-2	few	TRBV12-3/TRBV12-4	13	TGTGCCAGCAGTCAAGTTACTCAGAGTGGCTACACCTTC	CASSQVTQSGYTF
NA	TRBJ2-1	NA	TRBV5-1	14	TGCGCCAGCAGCTGGGCGTGGGGGACCAATGAGCAGTTCTTC	CASSWAWGTNEQFF
NA	TRBJ2-3	few	TRBV5-1	14	TGCGCCAGCAGAAAAGGAGCCCCGACAGATACGCAGTATTTT	CASRKGAPTDTQYF
TRBD2	TRBJ2-3	NA	TRBV4-1	19	TGCGCCAGCAGCCAAGTACCCGTAGGGACTAACATTTATTGGGATACGCAGTATTTT	CASSQVPVGTNIYWDTQYF
TRBD2	TRBJ2-4	NA	TRBV4-2	15	TGTGCCAGCAGCCTTTCGCGGGGGGACCTAAGTGAGCAGTACTTC	CASSLSRGDLSEQYF
NA	TRBJ2-1	once	TRBV20-1	11	TGCAGTGCTAGACAGGGGTATGAGCAGTTCTTC	CSARQGYEQFF
NA	TRBJ2-7	many	TRBV5-1	15	TGCGCCAGCAGCTTGGTCACAGGGACCCCCTACGAGCAGTACTTC	CASSLVTGTPYEQYF
NA	TRBJ1-2	many	TRBV2	12	TGTGCCAGCAGTGGTACACGATACGGCTACACCTTC	CASSGTRYGYTF
NA	TRBJ1-2	few	TRBV6-5	15	TGTGCCAGCAGTCCCGACAGACCATCTAACTATGGCTACACCTTC	CASSPDRPSNYGYTF
NA	TRBJ2-1	few	TRBV20-1	14	TGCAGTGCCCGGACTCGTCCTACCTACAATGAGCAGTTCTTC	CSARTRPTYNEQFF
NA	TRBJ2-1	few	TRBV7-8	13	TGTGCCAGCAGAGGGGGGAGCGATAATGAGCAGTTCTTC	CASRGGSDNEQFF
NA	TRBJ1-2	NA	TRBV5-8	15	TGTGCCAGCAGCCCGCAGTTTTCGAATAACTATGGCTACACCTTC	CASSPQFSNNYGYTF
NA	TRBJ2-5	NA	TRBV10-3	13	TGTGCCATCAGTGAGGACCTGACAGAGACCCAGTACTTC	CAISEDLTETQYF
NA	TRBJ2-1	few	TRBV7-3	12	TGTGCCAGCAGCTTAAATGTTAATGAGCAGTTCTTC	CASSLNVNEQFF
TRBD1	TRBJ2-2	few	TRBV7-3	16	TGTGCCAGCAGCTTTCTGACCGGGACAGGGAACGGGGAGCTGTTTTTT	CASSFLTGTGNGELFF
NA	TRBJ1-2	NA	TRBV5-1	15	TGCGCCAGCAGCTTGGTGGTCGGAAGCTACTATGGCTACACCTTC	CASSLVVGSYYGYTF